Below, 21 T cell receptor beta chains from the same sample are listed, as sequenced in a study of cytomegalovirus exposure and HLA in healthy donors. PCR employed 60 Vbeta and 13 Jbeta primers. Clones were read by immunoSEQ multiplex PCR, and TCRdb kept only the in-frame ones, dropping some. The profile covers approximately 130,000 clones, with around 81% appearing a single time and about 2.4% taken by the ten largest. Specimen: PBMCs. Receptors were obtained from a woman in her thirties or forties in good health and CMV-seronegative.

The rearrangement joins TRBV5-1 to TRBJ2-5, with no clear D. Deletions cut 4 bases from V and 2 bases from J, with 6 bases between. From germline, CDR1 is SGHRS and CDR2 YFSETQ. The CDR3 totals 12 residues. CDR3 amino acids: CASSGEQETQYF. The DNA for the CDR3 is TGCGCCAGCAGCGGAGAGCAAGAGACCCAGTACTTC.

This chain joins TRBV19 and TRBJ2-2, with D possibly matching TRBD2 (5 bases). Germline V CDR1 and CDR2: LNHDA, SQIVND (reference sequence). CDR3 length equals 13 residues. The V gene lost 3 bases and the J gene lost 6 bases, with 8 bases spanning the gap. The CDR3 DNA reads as TGTGCCAGTAGTATTGGTAGCGCCGGGGAGCTGTTTTTT. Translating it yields CASSIGSAGELFF.

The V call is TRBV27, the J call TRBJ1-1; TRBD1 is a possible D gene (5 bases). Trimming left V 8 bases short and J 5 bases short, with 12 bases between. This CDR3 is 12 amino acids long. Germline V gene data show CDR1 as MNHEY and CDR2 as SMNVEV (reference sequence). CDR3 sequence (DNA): TGTGCCAGCGCTACGGGGGGGACTGAAGCTTTCTTT. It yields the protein CASATGGTEAFF.

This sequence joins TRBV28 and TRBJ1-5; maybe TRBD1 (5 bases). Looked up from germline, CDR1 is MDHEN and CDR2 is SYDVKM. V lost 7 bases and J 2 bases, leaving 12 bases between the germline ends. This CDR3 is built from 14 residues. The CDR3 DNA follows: TGTGCCAGCACCATGGGGGGGGGCAATCAGCCCCAGCATTTT. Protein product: CASTMGGGNQPQHF.

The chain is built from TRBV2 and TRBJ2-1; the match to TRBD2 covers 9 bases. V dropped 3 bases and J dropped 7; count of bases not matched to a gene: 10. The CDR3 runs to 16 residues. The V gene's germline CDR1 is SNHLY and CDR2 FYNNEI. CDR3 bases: TGTGCCAGCAGTGATACTAGCGGGCCCTCGGGGAATGAGCAGTTCTTC. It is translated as CASSDTSGPSGNEQFF. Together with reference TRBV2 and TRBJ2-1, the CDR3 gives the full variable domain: EPEVTQTPSHQVTQMGQEVILRCVPISNHLYFYWYRQILGQKVEFLVSFYNNEISEKSEIFDDQFSVERPDGSNFTLKIRSTKLEDSAMYFCASSDTSGPSGNEQFFGPGTRLTVL.

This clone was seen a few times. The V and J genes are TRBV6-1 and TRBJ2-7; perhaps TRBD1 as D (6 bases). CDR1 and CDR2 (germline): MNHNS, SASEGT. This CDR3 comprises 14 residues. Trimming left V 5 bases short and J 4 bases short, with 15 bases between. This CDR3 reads CASSKSGHMYEQYF. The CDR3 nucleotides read TGTGCCAGCAGTAAATCGGGACACATGTACGAGCAGTACTTC.

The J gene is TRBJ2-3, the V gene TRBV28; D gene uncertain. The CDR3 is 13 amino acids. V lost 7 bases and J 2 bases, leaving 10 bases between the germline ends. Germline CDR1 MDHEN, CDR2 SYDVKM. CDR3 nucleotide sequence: TGTGCCAGCACCCTCAGGTCCACAGATACGCAGTATTTT. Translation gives CASTLRSTDTQYF.

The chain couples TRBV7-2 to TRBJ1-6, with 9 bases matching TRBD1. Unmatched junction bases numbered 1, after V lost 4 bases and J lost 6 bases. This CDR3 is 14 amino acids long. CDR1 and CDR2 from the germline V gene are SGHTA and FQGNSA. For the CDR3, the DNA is TGTGCCAGCAGCTCGACAGGGGGTAATTCACCCCTCCACTTT. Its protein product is CASSSTGGNSPLHF.

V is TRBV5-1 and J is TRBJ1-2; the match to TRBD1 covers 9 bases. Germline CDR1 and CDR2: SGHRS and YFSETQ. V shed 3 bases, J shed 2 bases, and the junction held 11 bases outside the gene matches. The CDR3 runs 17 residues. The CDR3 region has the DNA TGCGCCAGCAGCTCCTGGGACAGGGAGAGTCTGAACTATGGCTACACCTTC. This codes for CASSSWDRESLNYGYTF.

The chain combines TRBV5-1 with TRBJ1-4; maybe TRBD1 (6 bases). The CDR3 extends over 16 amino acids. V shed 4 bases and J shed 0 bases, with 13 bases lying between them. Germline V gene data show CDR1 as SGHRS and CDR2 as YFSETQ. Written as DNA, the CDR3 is TGCGCCAGCAGCCCCGGACAGATTGCAACTAATGAAAAACTGTTTTTT. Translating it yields CASSPGQIATNEKLFF.

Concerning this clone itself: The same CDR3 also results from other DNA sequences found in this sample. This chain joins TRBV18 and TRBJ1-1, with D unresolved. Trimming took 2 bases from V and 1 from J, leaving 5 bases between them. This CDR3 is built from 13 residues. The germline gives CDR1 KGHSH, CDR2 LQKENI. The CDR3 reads CASSPSGNTEAFF. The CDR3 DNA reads TGTGCCAGCTCACCATCGGGGAACACTGAAGCTTTCTTT.

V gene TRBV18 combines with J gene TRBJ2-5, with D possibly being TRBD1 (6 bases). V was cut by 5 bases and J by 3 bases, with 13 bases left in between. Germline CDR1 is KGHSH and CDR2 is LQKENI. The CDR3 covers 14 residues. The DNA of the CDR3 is TGTGCCAGCTCAGTGACACAGGGAGAAGAGACCCAGTACTTC. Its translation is CASSVTQGEETQYF.

The CDR3 DNA is TGTGCCAGCAGCTTAGGACGGGGGAACACTGAAGCTTTCTTT. It encodes CASSLGRGNTEAFF. The chain links TRBV7-8 to TRBJ1-1; D call uncertain. This CDR3 contains 14 residues. The V gene's germline CDR1 is SGHVS and CDR2 FQNEAQ. V gave up 1 base and J gave up 1 base, with 7 bases separating them.

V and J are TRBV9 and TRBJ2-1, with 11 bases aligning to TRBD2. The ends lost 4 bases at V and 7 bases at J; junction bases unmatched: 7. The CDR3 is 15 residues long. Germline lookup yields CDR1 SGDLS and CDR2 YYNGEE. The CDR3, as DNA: TGTGCCAGCAGCTCCTTAGCGGGGGGGAATAATGAGCAGTTCTTC. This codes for CASSSLAGGNNEQFF.

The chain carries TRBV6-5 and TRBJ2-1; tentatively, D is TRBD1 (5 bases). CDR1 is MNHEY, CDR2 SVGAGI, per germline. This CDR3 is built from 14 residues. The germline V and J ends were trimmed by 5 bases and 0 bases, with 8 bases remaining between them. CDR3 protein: CASSVGDSYNEQFF. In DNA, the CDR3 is TGTGCCAGCAGTGTAGGGGACTCCTACAATGAGCAGTTCTTC.

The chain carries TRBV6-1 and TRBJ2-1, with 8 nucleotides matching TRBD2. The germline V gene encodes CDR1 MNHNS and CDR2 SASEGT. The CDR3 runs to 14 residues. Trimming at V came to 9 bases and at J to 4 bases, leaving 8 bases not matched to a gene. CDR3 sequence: CASAGGALYNEQFF. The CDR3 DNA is TGTGCCAGTGCCGGGGGGGCCTTATACAATGAGCAGTTCTTC.

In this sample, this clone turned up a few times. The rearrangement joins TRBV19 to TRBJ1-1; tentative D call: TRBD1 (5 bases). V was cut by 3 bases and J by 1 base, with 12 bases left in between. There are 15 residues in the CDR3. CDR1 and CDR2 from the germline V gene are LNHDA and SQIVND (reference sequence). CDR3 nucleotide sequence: TGTGCCAGTAGTATTGGGTTCGGACAGAACACTGAAGCTTTCTTT. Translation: CASSIGFGQNTEAFF.

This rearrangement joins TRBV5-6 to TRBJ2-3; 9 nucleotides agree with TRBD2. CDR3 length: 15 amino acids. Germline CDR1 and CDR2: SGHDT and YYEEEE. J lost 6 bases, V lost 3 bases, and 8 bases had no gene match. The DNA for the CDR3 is TGTGCCAGCAGCTCCTGGGGACTAGCTTCCGATACGCAGTATTTT. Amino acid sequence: CASSSWGLASDTQYF.

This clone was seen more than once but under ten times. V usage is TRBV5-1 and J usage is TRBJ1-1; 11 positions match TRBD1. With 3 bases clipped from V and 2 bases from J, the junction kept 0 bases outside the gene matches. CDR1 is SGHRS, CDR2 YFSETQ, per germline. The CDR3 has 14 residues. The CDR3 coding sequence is TGCGCCAGCAGCTGGACAGGGGGCAACACTGAAGCTTTCTTT. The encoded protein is CASSWTGGNTEAFF.

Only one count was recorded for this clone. This chain's CDR3 is CASSLGGAWNQPQHF. CDR3 nucleotide sequence: TGTGCCAGCAGCTTGGGGGGCGCGTGGAATCAGCCCCAGCATTTT. The rearrangement links TRBV5-5 to TRBJ1-5; a weak D match, TRBD1 (5 bases). The CDR3 covers 15 residues. Germline V gene sequence: CDR1 SGHKS, CDR2 YYEKEE (reference sequence). V was cut by 0 bases and J by 4 bases, with 11 bases left in between.

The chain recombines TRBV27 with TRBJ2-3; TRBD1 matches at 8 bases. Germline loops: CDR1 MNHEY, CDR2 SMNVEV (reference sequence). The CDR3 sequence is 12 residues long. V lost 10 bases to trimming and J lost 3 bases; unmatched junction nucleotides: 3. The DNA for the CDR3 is TGTGCCACCAGGGGGCGAACAGATACGCAGTATTTT. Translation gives CATRGRTDTQYF.